This entry lists 29 T cell receptor beta chains sequenced from one sample in a study of patients and donors after allogeneic stem cell transplantation (dated by TCRdb to about 2020). The library relied on RT-PCR. The data were produced on a NextSeq 550. TCRdb reprocessing: public reads trimmed at Q25 with fastp, clones called with MiXCR, in-frame beta chains kept. Records with the same CDR3 protein are collapsed into one entry carrying the most frequent genes and DNA. This sample lists 90,000 to 120,000 distinct CDR3 sequences; about a third were detected once. Jointly, the top ten make up more than 25% of the sample. The sample taken for sequencing was blood, either unsorted or a sorted T cell fraction (not recorded which). The receptors were sampled from a human donor who was either an allogeneic HSCT recipient or a stem cell or donor lymphocyte infusion donor (not recorded which). It is not recorded whose cells these are; they may come from a transplant donor.

This clonotype was counted a single time. The V and J genes are TRBV20-1 and TRBJ2-7, with a weak D call TRBD2 (6 bases). This CDR3 is 14 amino acids long. Per germline, CDR1 DFQATT and CDR2 SNEGSKA (reference sequence). V was shortened by 2 bases and J by 3 bases, with 14 bases between the two germline ends. The CDR3 DNA reads TGCAGTGCTAGAAAGGCGGGGACCCACTACGAGCAGTACTTC. Translation gives CSARKAGTHYEQYF.

The CDR3: CAGVDRRETQYF. The CDR3 DNA sequence: TGTGCCGGTGTTGACAGGAGAGAGACCCAGTACTTC. The chain uses TRBV6-1 and TRBJ2-5; tentative D call: TRBD1 (6 bases). The CDR3 covers 12 residues. V lost 11 bases to trimming and J lost 4 bases, with 14 bases between them. Germline V lookup: CDR1 MNHNS, CDR2 SASEGT.

The genes are TRBV2 and TRBJ1-5, with 9 bases matching TRBD1. Germline V gene lookup returns CDR1 SNHLY and CDR2 FYNNEI. The junction had 3 bases not matched to a gene; V was cut back by 6 bases and J by 0 bases. The CDR3 totals 15 residues. CDR3 nucleotides: TGTGCCAGCAGGGGACAGGGAAATAGCAATCAGCCCCAGCATTTT. Translating gives CASRGQGNSNQPQHF.

The chain is built from TRBV20-1 and TRBJ1-4; possibly TRBD1 for D (5 bases). The CDR3 is made up of 15 amino acids. Trimming shortened V by 4 bases and J by 0 bases, and 12 bases separated the two germline ends. Germline V CDR1 and CDR2: DFQATT, SNEGSKA (reference sequence). The CDR3 is CSATTPTATNEKLFF. The CDR3 bases are TGCAGTGCTACAACGCCGACAGCAACTAATGAAAAACTGTTTTTT.

This sequence joins TRBV12-3 or TRBV12-4 and TRBJ2-6, with D uncertain. The CDR3 consists of 11 residues. V was pared by 4 bases and J by 12 bases, with 7 bases between. CDR3 loop: CASSSTGVLTF. For the CDR3, the DNA is TGTGCCAGCAGTTCGACGGGCGTCCTGACTTTC.

This chain joins TRBV5-6 and TRBJ2-5; 12 bases are shared with TRBD2. The CDR3 consists of 16 residues. Germline V CDR1 and CDR2: SGHDT, YYEEEE. J was trimmed by 5 bases and V by 0 bases; bases with no gene match: 5. CDR3 DNA: TGTGCCAGCAGCTTGGGACTAGCGGGAGAATTGGAGACCCAGTACTTC. Residues: CASSLGLAGELETQYF.

The chain couples TRBV29-1 to TRBJ2-2; D remains ambiguous. Germline V CDR1 and CDR2: SQVTM, ANQGSEA. V lost 3 bases to trimming and J lost 4 bases, with 6 bases between them. The CDR3 runs 12 residues. CDR3 amino acids: CSVDTVTGELFF. The CDR3 DNA follows: TGCAGCGTTGACACCGTCACCGGGGAGCTGTTTTTT.

This clonotype was observed once. The chain uses TRBV29-1 and TRBJ1-1; D unclear. V lost 8 bases and J lost 4, with 11 bases in between. Per germline, CDR1 SQVTM and CDR2 ANQGSEA. This CDR3 region has 11 residues. The CDR3 nucleotides read TGCAGCCCCCTTAGGGCCACTGAAGCTTTCTTT. The encoded protein is CSPLRATEAFF.

V and J are TRBV20-1 and TRBJ2-1; D perhaps matches TRBD2 (6 bases). Germline V gene lookup returns CDR1 DFQATT and CDR2 SNEGSKA (reference sequence). CDR3 length: 18 residues. The V end lost 6 bases, the J end lost 0 bases, and 24 bases lay between the germline ends. CDR3 region: CSASRDFSSRGSYNEQFF. CDR3 nucleotide sequence: TGCAGTGCCAGCCGGGACTTCTCCTCAAGGGGCTCCTACAATGAGCAGTTCTTC.

The J gene is TRBJ1-5, the V gene TRBV12-3 or TRBV12-4, with D hard to call. The CDR3 is made up of 15 amino acids. V gave up 5 bases and J gave up 4 bases, with 15 bases separating them. The CDR3 bases are TGTGCCAGCAGTCTCCCCAATCGGGGAAATCAGCCCCAGCATTTT. Translation: CASSLPNRGNQPQHF.

This clonotype was detected only a few times. The V and J genes are TRBV7-9 and TRBJ1-5; no firm D call. Germline V lookup: CDR1 SEHNR, CDR2 FQNEAQ (reference sequence). V was clipped by 1 base and J by 0 bases, with 4 bases between them. The CDR3 length is 14 residues. The CDR3 loop is CASSLGHSNQPQHF. The DNA of the CDR3 is TGTGCCAGCAGCTTAGGACATAGCAATCAGCCCCAGCATTTT. Based on the CDR3 plus reference TRBV7-9 and TRBJ1-5, the full variable domain is DTGVSQNPRHKITKRGQNVTFRCDPISEHNRLYWYRQTLGQGPEFLTYFQNEAQLEKSRLLSDRFSAERPKGSFSTLEIQRTEQGDSAMYLCASSLGHSNQPQHFGDGTRLSIL.

The chain couples TRBV20-1 to TRBJ2-3; no reliable D call. CDR3 length: 16 residues. Trimming removed 3 bases from V and 2 bases from J, with 18 bases in between. Germline CDR1 is DFQATT and CDR2 is SNEGSKA (reference sequence). The CDR3 DNA follows: TGCAGTGCTAGCCCGCCGGTTCTCCCCCACACAGATACGCAGTATTTT. Translating it yields CSASPPVLPHTDTQYF.

This rearrangement joins TRBV7-2 to TRBJ2-3, with 9 bases aligning to TRBD2. The CDR3 has 14 residues. CDR1 and CDR2 (germline): SGHTA, FQGNSA. Trimming removed 1 base from V and 4 bases from J; junction bases left unmatched: 0. This chain's CDR3 is CASSLVAGADTQYF. The CDR3 nucleotides are TGTGCCAGCAGCTTAGTAGCGGGAGCAGATACGCAGTATTTT.

The chain links TRBV5-1 to TRBJ1-1, with 11 bases identical to TRBD1. Germline V gene data show CDR1 as SGHRS and CDR2 as YFSETQ. The CDR3 runs to 14 residues. Germline trimming cut 2 bases from V and 5 bases from J; bases unmatched to any gene: 2. CDR3 DNA: TGCGCCAGCAGCTTTTGGGACAGGGGGACTGAAGCTTTCTTT. Translated, it gives CASSFWDRGTEAFF.

CDR3 coding DNA: TGCAGTGCTAGAGACGCAGGGCAAGAGACCCAGTACTTC. Amino acid sequence: CSARDAGQETQYF. V usage is TRBV20-1 and J usage is TRBJ2-5; perhaps TRBD1 as D (5 bases). The CDR3 loop spans 13 amino acids. The germline CDR1 and CDR2 sequences are DFQATT and SNEGSKA (reference sequence). Deletions cut 0 bases from V and 2 bases from J, with 7 bases between.

This chain connects TRBV5-1 to TRBJ2-3, with D unresolved. V was pared by 2 bases and J by 5 bases, with 6 bases between. The CDR3 spans 12 residues. Per the germline V gene, CDR1 is SGHRS and CDR2 is YFSETQ. The CDR3 loop reads CASSFNVDTQYF. DNA of the CDR3: TGCGCCAGCAGCTTCAATGTAGATACGCAGTATTTT.

This clonotype came up a few times. The J gene is TRBJ2-1, the V gene TRBV7-2; 8 bases are shared with TRBD2. CDR1 is SGHTA and CDR2 is FQGNSA in the germline V gene. The CDR3 is 14 residues long. V was pared by 1 base and J by 7 bases, with 3 bases of the junction left unmatched. This chain's CDR3 is CASSLGREVNEQFF. The CDR3 DNA reads as TGTGCCAGCAGCTTAGGGCGGGAGGTTAATGAGCAGTTCTTC. Supplemented by reference TRBV7-2 and TRBJ2-1, the full variable domain reads GAGVSQSPSNKVTEKGKDVELRCDPISGHTALYWYRQSLGQGLEFLIYFQGNSAPDKSGLPSDRFSAERTGGSVSTLTIQRTQQEDSAVYLCASSLGREVNEQFFGPGTRLTVL.

The gene calls are TRBV12-3 or TRBV12-4 and TRBJ1-1; tentative D call: TRBD1 (6 bases). CDR3 length: 14 residues. V lost 6 bases and J 4 bases, leaving 15 bases between the germline ends. CDR3 sequence (DNA): TGTGCCAGCAGAGTCCGGGGGGCCGCCACTGAAGCTTTCTTT. Translating it yields CASRVRGAATEAFF.

The chain combines TRBV12-3 or TRBV12-4 with TRBJ1-3; 9 bases match TRBD1. V shed 5 bases and J 0 bases; nucleotides not matched to a gene: 8. The CDR3 is 17 residues long. The CDR3 protein is CASSPRDRAISGNTIYF. The DNA for the CDR3 is TGTGCCAGCAGTCCCCGGGACAGGGCGATCTCTGGAAACACCATATATTTT.

This clonotype was seen a handful of times. The rearrangement links TRBV24-1 to TRBJ1-5; D is ambiguous. Germline-derived CDR1 and CDR2 are KGHDR and SFDVKD. The CDR3 length is 17 residues. Trimming pared 3 bases from V and 3 bases from J, leaving 17 bases between. CDR3 in DNA: TGTGCCACCAGTGATGCCCCAGTTACAGCACTCAATCAGCCCCAGCATTTT. It translates to CATSDAPVTALNQPQHF.

The rearrangement uses TRBV7-2 and TRBJ1-1, with D maybe TRBD1 (6 bases). This CDR3 has 13 residues. V was pared by 5 bases and J by 4 bases, with 11 bases between. Germline values: CDR1 SGHTA, CDR2 FQGNSA. CDR3 sequence reads: CASSKSGVTEAFF. Here the CDR3 DNA reads TGTGCCAGCAGCAAATCAGGGGTCACTGAAGCTTTCTTT.

This clonotype was counted a few times. CDR3 sequence: CASSYSAYTAGRGQDGYTF. CDR3 bases: TGTGCCAGCAGTTACTCTGCGTACACGGCAGGAAGGGGGCAGGATGGCTACACCTTC. The chain recombines TRBV6-6 with TRBJ1-2, with TRBD1 matching over 7 bases. Looked up from germline, CDR1 is MNHNY and CDR2 is SVGAGI (reference sequence). The CDR3 is 19 residues long. V was pared by 0 bases and J by 6 bases, with 19 bases of the junction left unmatched.

CDR3 in amino acids: CASSEGTGSFHGYTF. The CDR3 bases are TGTGCCAGCAGCGAAGGGACAGGGAGTTTTCATGGCTACACCTTC. This chain uses TRBV9 with TRBJ1-2; 9 positions match TRBD1. The junction had 9 bases not matched to a gene; V was cut back by 3 bases and J by 6 bases. The germline gives CDR1 SGDLS, CDR2 YYNGEE. This CDR3 comprises 15 residues.

In its sample, this clonotype was seen a few times. V gene TRBV5-1 combines with J gene TRBJ1-1; 8 nucleotides align to TRBD1. With V trimmed by 3 bases and J by 7 bases, 5 bases remained unmatched. The CDR3 totals 13 residues. Germline-derived CDR1 and CDR2 are SGHRS and YFSETQ. CDR3 region: CASSWTGYGEAFF. The CDR3 bases are TGCGCCAGCAGCTGGACAGGGTACGGTGAAGCTTTCTTT.

This sequence joins TRBV13 and TRBJ2-1; D remains ambiguous. The germline V gene encodes CDR1 PRHDT and CDR2 FYEKMQ (reference sequence). This CDR3 is built from 11 residues. Trimming stripped 0 bases from V and 10 bases from J, with 4 bases between. The CDR3 bases are TGTGCCAGCAGCTTAGGGTCAGAGCAGTTCTTC. Its translation: CASSLGSEQFF.

This clonotype has only a few counts. This chain links TRBV20-1 with TRBJ1-1; no clear D. Germline values: CDR1 DFQATT, CDR2 SNEGSKA (reference sequence). CDR3 size: 16 residues. V lost 2 bases and J 1 base, leaving 17 bases between the germline ends. CDR3 DNA: TGCAGTGCTAGATGGTATGTCCGGGATACGAACACTGAAGCTTTCTTT. It yields the protein CSARWYVRDTNTEAFF.

The chain couples TRBV29-1 to TRBJ1-2; D may be TRBD1 (6 bases). Per the germline V gene, CDR1 is SQVTM and CDR2 is ANQGSEA. This CDR3 is built from 13 residues. V lost 5 bases and J lost 4, with 14 bases in between. CDR3 sequence (DNA): TGCAGCGTTTTTAGGACAGATTCCTATGGCTACACCTTC. Its translation is CSVFRTDSYGYTF.

This clonotype was counted only a few times. This chain uses TRBV20-1 with TRBJ2-7; D is undetermined. CDR3 length equals 13 residues. In germline, CDR1 is DFQATT, CDR2 SNEGSKA (reference sequence). The ends were cut back, 1 base at V and 1 base at J, with 8 bases in the middle. The CDR3 here is CSARGRSSYEQYF. CDR3 DNA: TGCAGTGCTAGAGGGAGATCTTCCTACGAGCAGTACTTC.

V and J are TRBV28 and TRBJ2-7; D is perhaps TRBD1 (5 bases). The V gene lost 3 bases and the J gene lost 5 bases, with 8 bases spanning the gap. The CDR3 has 12 residues. CDR1 and CDR2 from the germline V gene are MDHEN and SYDVKM. Written as DNA, the CDR3 is TGTGCCAGCAGTTTTGTACAGGACGAGCAGTACTTC. Translation: CASSFVQDEQYF.